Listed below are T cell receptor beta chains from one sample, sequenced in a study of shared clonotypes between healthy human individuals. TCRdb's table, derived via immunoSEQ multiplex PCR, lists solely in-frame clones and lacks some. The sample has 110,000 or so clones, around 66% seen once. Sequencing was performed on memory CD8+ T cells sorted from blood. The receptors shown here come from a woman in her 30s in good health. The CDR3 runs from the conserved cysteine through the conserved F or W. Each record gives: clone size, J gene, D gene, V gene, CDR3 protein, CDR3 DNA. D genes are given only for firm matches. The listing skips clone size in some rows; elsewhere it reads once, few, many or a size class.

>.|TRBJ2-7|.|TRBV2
CASGLSSGTGYEQYF
TGTGCCAGCGGCCTCAGTAGCGGGACAGGGTACGAGCAGTACTTC
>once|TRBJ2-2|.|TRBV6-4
CASGPTGGETGELFF
TGTGCCAGCGGTCCGACAGGAGGGGAAACCGGGGAGCTGTTTTTT
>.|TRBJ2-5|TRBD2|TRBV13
CASSAGTSGQETQYF
TGTGCCAGCAGCGCCGGGACTAGCGGACAAGAGACCCAGTACTTC
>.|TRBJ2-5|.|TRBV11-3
CASSLWTVQETQYF
TGTGCCAGCAGCTTATGGACGGTACAAGAGACCCAGTACTTC
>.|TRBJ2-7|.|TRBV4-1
CASSQVGRNRYEQYF
TGCGCCAGCAGCCAAGTAGGAAGGAACCGCTACGAGCAGTACTTC
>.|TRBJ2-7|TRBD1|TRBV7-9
CASSFFRTGEVDEQYF
TGTGCCAGCAGCTTTTTCAGGACAGGGGAAGTGGACGAGCAGTACTTC
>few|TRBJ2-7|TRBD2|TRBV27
CASRGGAAEQYF
TGTGCCTCTCGGGGGGGAGCGGCCGAGCAGTACTTC
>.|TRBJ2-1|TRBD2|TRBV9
CASSVHPFLAGDPDEQFF
TGTGCCAGCAGCGTACACCCCTTTTTGGCGGGAGATCCCGATGAGCAGTTCTTC
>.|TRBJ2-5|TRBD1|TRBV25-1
CASSWAPDRGPKETQYF
TGTGCCAGCAGCTGGGCCCCCGACAGGGGGCCTAAAGAGACCCAGTACTTC
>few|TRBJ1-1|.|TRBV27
CASSPGSPEAFF
TGTGCCAGCAGTCCAGGGAGTCCCGAAGCTTTCTTT
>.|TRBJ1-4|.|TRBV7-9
CASRQSGEKLFF
TGTGCCAGCAGGCAGAGTGGTGAAAAACTGTTTTTT
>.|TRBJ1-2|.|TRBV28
CASSLGRTTYGYTF
TGTGCCAGCAGTTTGGGCAGAACAACCTATGGCTACACCTTC
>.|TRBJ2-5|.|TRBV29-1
CSVEAPTEGRRQETQYF
TGCAGCGTTGAAGCCCCCACGGAGGGAAGGCGTCAAGAGACCCAGTACTTC
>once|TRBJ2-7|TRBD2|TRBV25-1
CASGGVTYEQYF
TGTGCCAGCGGGGGGGTCACCTACGAGCAGTACTTC
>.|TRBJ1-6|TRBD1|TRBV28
CASTRDSHSPLHF
TGTGCCAGCACTCGGGACAGTCATTCACCCCTCCACTTT
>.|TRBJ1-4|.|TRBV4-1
CASSQDVIIGISTNEKLFF
TGCGCCAGCAGCCAAGACGTGATCATAGGGATTTCGACTAATGAAAAACTGTTTTTT
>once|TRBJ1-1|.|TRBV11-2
CASSLGGRAFF
TGTGCCAGCAGCTTAGGCGGGAGAGCTTTCTTT
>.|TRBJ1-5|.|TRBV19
CASSIAGINNQPQHF
TGTGCCAGTAGTATTGCGGGTATCAACAATCAGCCCCAGCATTTT
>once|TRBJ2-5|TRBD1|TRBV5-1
CASSLGDRVKKTQYF
TGCGCCAGCAGCTTGGGTGACAGGGTGAAGAAGACCCAGTACTTC
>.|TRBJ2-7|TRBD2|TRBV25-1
CASGGVTYEQYF
TGTGCCAGCGGGGGGGTCACCTACGAGCAGTACTTC
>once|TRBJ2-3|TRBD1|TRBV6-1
CASSDLTGASTDTQYF
TGTGCCAGCAGTGATCTGACAGGGGCTAGCACAGATACGCAGTATTTT
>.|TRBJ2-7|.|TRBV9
CASSVDGFSSYEQYF
TGTGCCAGCAGCGTAGATGGCTTCAGCTCCTACGAGCAGTACTTC
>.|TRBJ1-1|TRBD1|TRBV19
CASSLQGTRLTRNTEAFF
TGTGCCAGTAGTCTACAGGGGACGCGACTGACAAGGAACACTGAAGCTTTCTTT
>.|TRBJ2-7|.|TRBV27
CASSSLGVPYEQYF
TGTGCCAGCAGTTCTCTGGGGGTCCCCTACGAGCAGTACTTC
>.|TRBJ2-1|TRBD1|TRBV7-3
CASSTGQGNEQFF
TGTGCCAGCAGCACTGGACAGGGTAATGAGCAGTTCTTC
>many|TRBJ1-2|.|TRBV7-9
CASSPGGFYGYTF
TGTGCCAGCAGCCCCGGTGGCTTCTATGGCTACACCTTC
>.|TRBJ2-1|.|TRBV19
CASSILTGGYNEQFF
TGTGCCAGTAGTATTTTGACTGGGGGGTACAATGAGCAGTTCTTC
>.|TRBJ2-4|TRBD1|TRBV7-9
CASSPGGDANIQYF
TGTGCCAGCAGCCCAGGGGGCGATGCGAACATTCAGTACTTC
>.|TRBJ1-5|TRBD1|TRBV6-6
CASSYSADRDNQPQHF
TGTGCCAGCAGTTACTCCGCGGACAGGGATAATCAGCCCCAGCATTTT
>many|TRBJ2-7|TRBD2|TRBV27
CASRNGDGRTYEQYF
TGTGCCAGCAGGAATGGTGACGGGAGGACCTACGAGCAGTACTTC
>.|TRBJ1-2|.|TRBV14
CASSRMRGNEDPGYTF
TGTGCCAGCAGCCGCATGCGGGGAAATGAGGATCCAGGCTACACCTTC
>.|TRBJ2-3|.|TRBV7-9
CASSLDRAFFTDTQYF
TGTGCCAGCAGCTTAGATAGAGCGTTCTTCACAGATACGCAGTATTTT
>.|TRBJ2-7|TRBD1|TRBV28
CASRGTGAYEQYF
TGTGCCAGCAGGGGGACAGGCGCCTACGAGCAGTACTTC
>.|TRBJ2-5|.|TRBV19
CASSIWGAGETQYF
TGTGCCAGTAGTATCTGGGGGGCGGGTGAGACCCAGTACTTC
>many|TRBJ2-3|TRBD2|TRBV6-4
CASSDGTSGTDTQYF
TGTGCCAGCAGTGACGGGACTAGCGGCACAGATACGCAGTATTTT
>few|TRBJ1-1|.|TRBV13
CASSEAIGGNTEAFF
TGTGCCAGCAGTGAAGCGATTGGGGGGAACACTGAAGCTTTCTTT
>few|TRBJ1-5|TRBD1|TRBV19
CASSTWTGGDQPQHF
TGTGCCAGTAGTACCTGGACAGGGGGTGATCAGCCCCAGCATTTT
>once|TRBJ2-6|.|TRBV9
CASSPTQVPSGANVLTF
TGTGCCAGCAGCCCAACGCAGGTCCCCTCTGGGGCCAACGTCCTGACTTTC
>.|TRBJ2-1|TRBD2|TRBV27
CASSLGTSEDSRSYNEQFF
TGTGCCAGCAGTTTGGGGACTAGCGAAGACTCACGCTCCTACAATGAGCAGTTCTTC
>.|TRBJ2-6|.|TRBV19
CASSIDPGRSGANVLTF
TGTGCCAGTAGTATAGATCCAGGGAGGTCTGGGGCCAACGTCCTGACTTTC
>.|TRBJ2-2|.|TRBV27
CASSSGGTPGELFF
TGTGCCAGCAGTTCCGGGGGCACCCCCGGGGAGCTGTTTTTT
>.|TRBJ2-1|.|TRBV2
CASRGDNTYNEQFF
TGTGCCAGCAGGGGGGATAACACATACAATGAGCAGTTCTTC
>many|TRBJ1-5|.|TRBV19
CASSILGGHQPQHF
TGTGCCAGTAGTATCCTGGGGGGTCATCAGCCCCAGCATTTT
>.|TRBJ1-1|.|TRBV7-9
CASSPKAANTEAFF
TGTGCCAGCAGCCCGAAAGCCGCGAACACTGAAGCTTTCTTT
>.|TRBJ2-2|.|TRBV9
CASSVSGTGELFF
TGTGCCAGCAGCGTATCGGGCACCGGGGAGCTGTTTTTT
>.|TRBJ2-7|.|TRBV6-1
CASSHRDIPREQYF
TGTGCCAGCAGTCACCGGGACATCCCTAGGGAGCAGTACTTC
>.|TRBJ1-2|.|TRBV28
CASSRGNGYGYTF
TGTGCCAGCAGTAGAGGAAATGGCTATGGCTACACCTTC
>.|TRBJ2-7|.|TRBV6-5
CASSSWDNEYEQYF
TGTGCCAGCAGCTCCTGGGACAATGAGTACGAGCAGTACTTC
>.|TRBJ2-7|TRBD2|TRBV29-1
CSVEDGGRAGYEQYF
TGCAGCGTTGAAGATGGCGGGAGGGCCGGATACGAGCAGTACTTC
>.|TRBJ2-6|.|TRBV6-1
CASSEEEGSGANVLTF
TGTGCCAGCAGTGAAGAGGAAGGGTCTGGGGCCAACGTCCTGACTTTC
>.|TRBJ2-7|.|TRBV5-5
CASSGDKKYEQYF
TGTGCCAGCAGCGGGGACAAGAAATACGAGCAGTACTTC
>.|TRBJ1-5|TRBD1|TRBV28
CASSLRGYRGPQPQHF
TGTGCCAGCAGTTTAAGGGGGTACAGGGGACCTCAGCCCCAGCATTTT
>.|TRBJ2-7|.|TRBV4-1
CASSQDPRSGYEQYF
TGCGCCAGCAGCCAAGATCCCCGCTCGGGGTACGAGCAGTACTTC
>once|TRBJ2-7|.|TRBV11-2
CASSPQTTGTYEQYF
TGTGCCAGCAGCCCCCAGACCACAGGGACCTACGAGCAGTACTTC